Presented here are 18 T cell receptor beta chains from one specimen sequenced in a study of cytomegalovirus exposure and HLA in healthy donors. PCR involved 60 Vbeta and 13 Jbeta primers. Here immunoSEQ multiplex PCR was the method, and the copy in TCRdb shows in-frame clones only, minus some. The sample includes about 180,000 clones, 77% of them seen just once. Sequenced sample: PBMCs. Receptors originate from a man in his late teens or twenties in good health and CMV-seronegative.

The chain couples TRBV11-1 to TRBJ2-7; TRBD2 matches at 11 bases. Germline-derived CDR1 and CDR2 are SGHAT and FQDESV (reference sequence). The CDR3 is 17 residues long. J gave up 5 bases and V 4 bases, and 13 bases lay outside the gene matches. CDR3 in DNA: TGTGCCAGCAGCTCGCCTCTCAGACTAGCGGGGTTAAACGAGCAGTACTTC. Its translation: CASSSPLRLAGLNEQYF.

This clone has a single count. The junction differs from germline at one of its ends, possibly a read error. The chain's CDR3 is CAGSQGTSGHTYEQYF. Here the CDR3 DNA reads TGTGCCGGCAGCCAAGGGACTAGCGGTCATACCTACGAGCAGTACTTC. The chain couples TRBV13 to TRBJ2-7; 11 bases align to TRBD2. The CDR3 contains 16 residues. Looked up from germline, CDR1 is PRHDT and CDR2 is FYEKMQ (reference sequence).

The chain combines TRBV2 with TRBJ1-5; D remains ambiguous. From germline, CDR1 is SNHLY and CDR2 FYNNEI. Trimming shortened V by 2 bases and J by 9 bases, and 17 bases separated the two germline ends. The CDR3 length is 15 residues. CDR3 amino acids: CASSEFSASPLPQHF. DNA for the CDR3: TGTGCCAGCAGTGAATTCAGTGCCTCTCCTCTGCCCCAGCATTTT.

This sequence joins TRBV2 and TRBJ1-4; 9 nucleotides match TRBD1. Germline CDR1 and CDR2: SNHLY and FYNNEI. The CDR3 is 14 residues long. With 6 bases clipped from V and 7 bases from J, the junction kept 6 bases outside the gene matches. The CDR3 coding sequence is TGTGCCAGCAGAACCACAGGGGGCCCTGAAAAACTGTTTTTT. This encodes CASRTTGGPEKLFF.

In its sample, this clone was seen a few times. V is TRBV2 and J is TRBJ2-7, with 13 bases matching TRBD2. Germline V CDR1 and CDR2: SNHLY, FYNNEI. The CDR3 length is 14 residues. V trimming: 4 bases; J trimming: 4 bases; junction bases outside the gene matches: 1. The CDR3 nucleotides read TGTGCCAGCAGTGGGGGACTAGCGGGATACGAGCAGTACTTC. Translation gives CASSGGLAGYEQYF. Complete variable domain (other parts from reference TRBV2 and TRBJ2-7): EPEVTQTPSHQVTQMGQEVILRCVPISNHLYFYWYRQILGQKVEFLVSFYNNEISEKSEIFDDQFSVERPDGSNFTLKIRSTKLEDSAMYFCASSGGLAGYEQYFGPGTRLTVT.

In this sample, this clone turned up a few times. CDR3 DNA sequence: TGTGCCAGCAGCTTCCGACAGGCAGGCCAAGCTTTCTTT. This gives the protein CASSFRQAGQAFF. The gene calls are TRBV7-9 and TRBJ1-1; weak D call: TRBD1 (6 bases). The ends were cut back, 3 bases at V and 9 bases at J, with 14 bases in the middle. Germline V lookup: CDR1 SEHNR, CDR2 FQNEAQ (reference sequence). CDR3 length equals 13 residues.

The count of this clone is one. This rearrangement joins TRBV15 to TRBJ1-1, with 8 bases fitting TRBD1. The V segment lost 2 bases and the J segment 8 bases; nucleotides outside the gene matches: 4. The CDR3 consists of 13 residues. Germline V CDR1 and CDR2: LNHNV, YYDKDF (reference sequence). CDR3 sequence: CATSRLGTGEAFF. CDR3 nucleotides: TGTGCCACCAGCAGACTCGGGACAGGAGAAGCTTTCTTT.

J is TRBJ1-3 and V is TRBV6-6, with 10 positions matching TRBD1. From germline, CDR1 is MNHNY and CDR2 SVGAGI (reference sequence). The junction had 4 bases not matched to a gene; V was cut back by 5 bases and J by 3 bases. The CDR3 has 15 residues. CDR3 loop: CASSSRTGGGNTIYF. DNA for the CDR3: TGTGCCAGCAGTAGTAGGACAGGGGGTGGAAACACCATATATTTT.

The rearrangement links TRBV29-1 to TRBJ2-6; D unclear. Deletions cut 2 bases from V and 0 bases from J, with 5 bases between. The CDR3 sequence is 14 residues long. In germline, CDR1 is SQVTM, CDR2 ANQGSEA. The CDR3 nucleotides are TGCAGCGTTGAACGGTTCTCTGGGGCCAACGTCCTGACTTTC. As protein: CSVERFSGANVLTF.

The CDR3 sequence: CASSNPNDRGGETQYF. The CDR3 DNA is TGTGCCAGCAGCAACCCGAACGACAGGGGAGGGGAGACCCAGTACTTC. The V gene is TRBV11-1, the J gene TRBJ2-5; maybe TRBD1 (8 bases). The V gene lost 5 bases and the J gene lost 5 bases, with 21 bases spanning the gap. CDR3 length: 16 amino acids. CDR1 SGHAT and CDR2 FQDESV come from the germline V gene (reference sequence).

This clone was counted between two and nine times. This chain uses TRBV5-1 with TRBJ2-1; 14 bases fit TRBD2. Germline loops: CDR1 SGHRS, CDR2 YFSETQ. The CDR3 extends over 17 amino acids. Trimming cost V 0 bases and J 9 bases; bases outside gene matches: 8. DNA for the CDR3: TGCGCCAGCAGCTTGGCCCTGACTAGCGGGGGGGCCACTGAGCAGTTCTTC. It encodes CASSLALTSGGATEQFF.

The chain uses TRBV29-1 and TRBJ2-1; TRBD2 agrees at 7 bases. The CDR3 is made up of 14 amino acids. The ends lost 7 bases at V and 0 bases at J; junction bases unmatched: 6. The germline V gene encodes CDR1 SQVTM and CDR2 ANQGSEA. CDR3: CSALAESSYNEQFF. In DNA form, the CDR3 reads TGCAGCGCCCTAGCGGAAAGCTCCTACAATGAGCAGTTCTTC.

This chain connects TRBV19 to TRBJ1-1; 12 nucleotides agree with TRBD1. V shed 7 bases and J 7 bases; nucleotides not matched to a gene: 10. The CDR3 is made up of 15 amino acids. Per germline, CDR1 LNHDA and CDR2 SQIVND (reference sequence). CDR3 sequence (DNA): TGTGCCAGTATGCTAGACGGGACAGGGGGCCTTGAAGCTTTCTTT. Residues: CASMLDGTGGLEAFF. Using reference TRBV19 and TRBJ1-1 for the parts outside the CDR3, the full variable domain is DGGITQSPKYLFRKEGQNVTLSCEQNLNHDAMYWYRQDPGQGLRLIYYSQIVNDFQKGDIAEGYSVSREKKESFPLTVTSAQKNPTAFYLCASMLDGTGGLEAFFGQGTRLTVV.

The chain carries TRBV4-3 and TRBJ2-1; 8 nucleotides agree with TRBD1. Germline V CDR1 and CDR2: LGHNA, YSLEER. Losses at the gene ends were 3 bases for V and 4 bases for J; bases not matched to a gene: 8. The CDR3 loop spans 16 amino acids. The CDR3 sequence: CASSHKRDRPYNEQFF. The CDR3 DNA reads as TGCGCCAGCAGCCATAAACGGGACAGGCCTTACAATGAGCAGTTCTTC.

Here the CDR3 reads CASSFADLFTDTQYF. In nucleotides, the CDR3 is TGTGCCAGCAGCTTCGCGGACTTATTCACAGATACGCAGTATTTT. This sequence joins TRBV7-8 and TRBJ2-3; TRBD2 is a possible D gene (5 bases). V dropped 3 bases and J dropped 2 bases, with 12 bases sitting between them. CDR1 SGHVS and CDR2 FQNEAQ come from the germline V gene. The CDR3 covers 15 residues.

Only a few counts were recorded for this clone. The chain carries TRBV6-1 and TRBJ2-3; D is unclear. V was clipped by 11 bases and J by 0 bases, with 12 bases between them. The CDR3 has 13 residues. The V gene's germline CDR1 is MNHNS and CDR2 SASEGT. The CDR3 region is CAGSTGSTDTQYF. As DNA, the CDR3 is TGTGCCGGTTCAACCGGTAGCACAGATACGCAGTATTTT.

V gene TRBV28 combines with J gene TRBJ1-2; 11 bases match TRBD1. V lost 2 bases and J lost 6; bases outside the gene matches: 11. Germline V lookup: CDR1 MDHEN, CDR2 SYDVKM. The CDR3 runs to 17 residues. The CDR3 region has the DNA TGTGCCAGCAGTTTACCGGGACAGGGGGTAGTCGGGGATGGCTACACCTTC. Its protein is CASSLPGQGVVGDGYTF.

The chain links TRBV9 to TRBJ2-2; the D is unclear. The V end lost 0 bases, the J end lost 5 bases, and 11 bases lay between the germline ends. The CDR3 is 15 residues long. Germline values: CDR1 SGDLS, CDR2 YYNGEE. The CDR3 region has the DNA TGTGCCAGCAGCGTAGCTAGTAAAGGAACCGGGGAGCTGTTTTTT. Encoded protein: CASSVASKGTGELFF.